Reported below is one TCR beta chain. Antigen unknown. The data were obtained in a study of T cell responses to AZD1222 COVID-19 vaccine. Points from the study as a whole: Nearly half of unique spike-specific TCRs reportedly avoided B.1.351 and B.1.1.7 mutated regions. Donors were chiefly white British, with a greater number of females, and clonal diversity was perhaps underestimated.

Analyses pooled second doses at about 4 or about 12 weeks. Using immunoSEQ multiplex PCR, the repertoire was profiled, and TCRdb retains in-frame clones only, with some absent. There are about 78,000 clones in the sample; about 90% occur only once, and under 1.5% lies in the top ten. The source material was peripheral blood, sampled 28 days after the second AZD1222 dose. This TCR came from an adult who received the AZD1222 COVID-19 vaccine.

The chain's CDR3 is CASSAAWVGQIYF. CDR3 bases: TGTGCCAGCAGTGCGGCATGGGTAGGACAGATATATTTT. The chain links TRBV2 to TRBJ1-3; D is perhaps TRBD1 (6 bases). The CDR3 length is 13 residues. Germline CDR1 and CDR2: SNHLY and FYNNEI. V shed 4 bases and J shed 13 bases, with 17 bases lying between them.